The 14 T cell receptor beta chains given below trace back to one sample, sequenced in a study of post-analysis software for immune sequencing data. These receptors have no identified antigens. Findings and caveats of the study: The study found TRBV5-6, TRBV5-1 and TRBV20-1 among a few TRBV segments more frequent in patients than controls.

cDNA libraries for TCR beta contained unique molecular identifiers. TCRdb reanalysed the PCR reads using MiXCR and keeps one entry per CDR3 protein. This table has around 400,000 distinct CDR3 sequences, less than 35% appearing once. The sequencing input was blood. Receptor source: a girl aged 5-17 years with multiple sclerosis.

This chain connects TRBV12-3 or TRBV12-4 to TRBJ1-1, with 7 bases that match TRBD1. The CDR3 is 14 residues long. The CDR3 region is CYLSRDSYNTEAFF. The CDR3 coding sequence is TGTTACCTGAGCCGGGACAGCTATAACACTGAAGCTTTCTTT.

V and J are TRBV20-1 and TRBJ2-1; 8 nucleotides match TRBD2. Germline CDR1 is DFQATT and CDR2 is SNEGSKA (reference sequence). The CDR3 spans 14 residues. J was trimmed by 5 bases and V by 6 bases; bases with no gene match: 9. Written as DNA, the CDR3 is TGCAGTGCGAGACTAGCGAGGGGGGACAATGAGCAGTTCTTC. Residues: CSARLARGDNEQFF.

V usage is TRBV28 and J usage is TRBJ1-5; D not resolved. Germline V gene sequence: CDR1 MDHEN, CDR2 SYDVKM. V dropped 7 bases and J dropped 1 base, with 11 bases sitting between them. The CDR3 runs 14 residues. CDR3 coding DNA: TGTGCCAGCAATACCATAAACAGCAATCAGCCCCAGCATTTT. Its protein is CASNTINSNQPQHF.

This clonotype was observed a few times. The J gene is TRBJ2-5, the V gene TRBV11-2, with 13 bases aligning to TRBD2. Germline CDR1 is SGHAT and CDR2 is FQNNGV. V trimming: 4 bases; J trimming: 4 bases; junction bases outside the gene matches: 6. The CDR3 has 16 amino acids. The CDR3 reads CASSSTSGGAVETQYF. CDR3 bases: TGTGCCAGCAGCTCAACTAGCGGGGGGGCCGTAGAGACCCAGTACTTC.

The rearrangement joins TRBV9 to TRBJ2-1; TRBD1 matches 7 bases. Trimming took 3 bases from V and 0 from J; bases not matched to a gene: 3. The V gene's germline CDR1 is SGDLS and CDR2 YYNGEE. The CDR3 is made up of 15 amino acids. CDR3 in amino acids: CASSANRGSYNEQFF. CDR3 DNA sequence: TGTGCCAGCAGCGCTAACAGGGGCTCCTACAATGAGCAGTTCTTC. Using reference TRBV9 and TRBJ2-1 for the parts outside the CDR3, the full variable domain is DSGVTQTPKHLITATGQRVTLRCSPRSGDLSVYWYQQSLDQGLQFLIQYYNGEERAKGNILERFSAQQFPDLHSELNLSSLELGDSALYFCASSANRGSYNEQFFGPGTRLTVL.

Comments on this clonotype: Mismatch with germline at one junction end may stem from a read error. The CDR3 nucleotides read TGTGCCGGCAGTGAACACCACTATCAAGATACGCAGTATTTT. This translates into CAGSEHHYQDTQYF. J is TRBJ2-3 and V is TRBV2; D unclear. The CDR3 has 14 residues. Per the germline V gene, CDR1 is SNHLY and CDR2 is FYNNEI.

This clonotype has at least ten counts. This chain links TRBV3-1 with TRBJ2-3; TRBD2 is a possible D gene (6 bases). The CDR3 runs 15 residues. The germline gives CDR1 LGHDT, CDR2 YNNKEL (reference sequence). V was pared by 5 bases and J by 0 bases, with 12 bases between. DNA of the CDR3: TGTGCCAGCAGCGAACGGGCGGGGAGCACAGATACGCAGTATTTT. It translates to CASSERAGSTDTQYF.

The J gene is TRBJ1-2, the V gene TRBV4-1, with a possible D match to TRBD1 (5 bases). CDR1 and CDR2 from the germline V gene are MGHRA and YSYEKL. The CDR3 covers 14 residues. Trimming cost V 7 bases and J 0 bases, with 12 bases left between them. The CDR3 region is CASTPAGSNYGYTF. CDR3 nucleotides: TGCGCCAGCACCCCGGCAGGGTCTAACTATGGCTACACCTTC.

DNA of the CDR3: TGCAGCGTTGAGGTAAAGGGGGGGCTTTACTACAATGAGCAGTTCTTC. This gives the protein CSVEVKGGLYYNEQFF. The chain carries TRBV29-1 and TRBJ2-1, with D possibly matching TRBD2 (7 bases). Between the trimmed V and J ends, which lost 3 bases and 3 bases, there was a span of 18 bases. The CDR3 length is 16 residues. Germline V gives CDR1 SQVTM, CDR2 ANQGSEA.

V is TRBV12-3 or TRBV12-4 and J is TRBJ1-2; D might be TRBD1 (5 bases). The length of the CDR3 is 14 residues. Trimming removed 6 bases at V and 7 bases at J, with 18 bases between. In DNA, the CDR3 is TGTGCCAGCAGCCCACCGGGGGGGTGGTCTGGCTACACCTTC. Translated, it gives CASSPPGGWSGYTF.

Turning to this clonotype: A much more abundant neighbour one base away suggests this may be a read error. The gene calls are TRBV6-2 or TRBV6-3 and TRBJ2-1, with 7 bases that match TRBD2. Germline assignment: CDR1 MNHEY and CDR2 SVGEGT. The CDR3 runs 15 residues. The CDR3 DNA sequence: TGTGTCAGCAGTTACTCGAACGGGGGGACCAATGAGCAGTTCTTC. Residues: CVSSYSNGGTNEQFF.

DNA of the CDR3: TGCGCCAGCAGCCTTGGGACACCCCCCCCCTACGAGCAGTACTTC. Protein: CASSLGTPPPYEQYF. The genes are TRBV5-1 and TRBJ2-7; D is possibly TRBD1 (6 bases). Trimming cost V 4 bases and J 2 bases, with 16 bases left between them. The CDR3 spans 15 residues. The germline CDR1 and CDR2 sequences are SGHRS and YFSETQ.

The chain links TRBV6-1 to TRBJ2-7, with TRBD1 identical over 7 bases. The CDR3 totals 12 residues. Looked up from germline, CDR1 is MNHNS and CDR2 is SASEGT. After removal of 3 bases from V and 4 bases from J, the junction contained 0 bases not matched to a gene. The CDR3 spells CASSEGQYEQYF. The CDR3, as DNA: TGTGCCAGCAGTGAGGGACAGTACGAGCAGTACTTC.

This clonotype turned up a few times. This CDR3 reads CASSLYRESYEQYF. CDR3 in DNA: TGTGCCAGCAGCTTATATCGGGAATCCTACGAGCAGTACTTC. The chain carries TRBV7-2 and TRBJ2-7, with D tentatively TRBD2 (5 bases). The germline CDR1 and CDR2 sequences are SGHTA and FQGNSA. The V end lost 2 bases, the J end lost 1 base, and 9 bases lay between the germline ends. CDR3 length equals 14 residues.